These T cell receptor beta chains were read from a single sample in a study of blood T cell repertoires in COVID-19. The protocol was immunoSEQ multiplex PCR, while the TCRdb copy is restricted to in-frame clones and leaves out a portion. The repertoire holds roughly 63,000 clones, with 79% as singletons. Material: peripheral blood. The receptors shown here come from a human donor in a cohort sampled during active COVID-19. Both conserved end residues are part of each CDR3. The D gene is left open where the match is weak. Size is omitted from some rows. Given values are once, few, many or a class for expanded clones.

size,length,D,V,J,CDR3,DNA
.,17,.,TRBV21-1,TRBJ1-3,CASSKSRPRVPGNTIYF,TGTGCCAGCAGCAAGTCTCGCCCCAGGGTCCCTGGAAACACCATATATTTT
.,17,TRBD1,TRBV14,TRBJ2-7,CASSQLRGQGVSYEQYF,TGTGCCAGCAGCCAGCTACGGGGACAGGGGGTCTCCTACGAGCAGTACTTC
.,16,.,TRBV5-1,TRBJ2-1,CASSLASGGTYNEQFF,TGCGCCAGCAGCTTGGCATCTGGCGGGACCTACAATGAGCAGTTCTTC
few,14,.,TRBV5-1,TRBJ1-6,CASSLDPFNSPLHF,TGCGCCAGCAGCTTGGATCCGTTTAATTCACCCCTCCACTTT
.,14,.,TRBV24-1,TRBJ1-3,CATGDGVPGNTIYF,TGTGCCACTGGAGACGGGGTCCCTGGAAACACCATATATTTT
.,16,.,TRBV5-6,TRBJ1-3,CASSFGGSQSGNTIYF,TGTGCCAGCAGCTTTGGGGGCAGTCAGTCTGGAAACACCATATATTTT
.,15,TRBD2,TRBV6-1,TRBJ2-7,CASSESGLAIYEQYF,TGTGCCAGCAGTGAATCGGGACTAGCGATCTACGAGCAGTACTTC
.,14,.,TRBV30,TRBJ2-2,CAWSLDGTGGELFF,TGTGCCTGGAGTCTAGATGGTACGGGCGGGGAGCTGTTTTTT
.,16,.,TRBV9,TRBJ2-3,CASSVGAGGFPDTQYF,TGTGCCAGCAGCGTAGGGGCCGGTGGGTTCCCAGATACGCAGTATTTT
.,15,TRBD1,TRBV7-2,TRBJ2-1,CASSFDRGSKGEQFF,TGTGCCAGCAGCTTCGACAGGGGGTCGAAGGGTGAGCAGTTCTTC
.,12,.,TRBV11-3,TRBJ1-2,CASSLGQDGYTF,TGTGCCAGCAGCTTAGGACAAGATGGCTACACCTTC
.,14,.,TRBV6-1,TRBJ1-3,CASSEGWGGNTIYF,TGTGCCAGCAGTGAAGGTTGGGGCGGAAACACCATATATTTT
.,22,.,TRBV21-1,TRBJ2-7,CASSNTTSGSYYNFGQKLGQYF,TGTGCCAGCAGCAATACAACTAGCGGCAGTTACTATAACTTCGGTCAGAAATTAGGGCAGTACTTC
.,17,TRBD1,TRBV19,TRBJ1-5,CASSIPTGTVNYQPQHF,TGTGCCAGTAGTATTCCAACTGGGACAGTCAACTATCAGCCCCAGCATTTT
.,14,.,TRBV10-2,TRBJ2-7,CASSARRDPNEQYF,TGCGCCAGCAGTGCCAGGCGGGACCCCAACGAGCAGTACTTC
.,15,.,TRBV5-1,TRBJ1-4,CASSSRPGGNEKLFF,TGCGCCAGCAGCTCCCGGCCTGGAGGTAATGAAAAACTGTTTTTT
.,13,TRBD1,TRBV12-3/TRBV12-4,TRBJ1-2,CASSFQGARGYTF,TGTGCCAGCAGTTTTCAGGGGGCGCGAGGCTACACCTTC
.,15,.,TRBV15,TRBJ2-6,CATSRGGAGANVLTF,TGTGCCACCAGCAGGGGAGGTGCTGGGGCCAACGTCCTGACTTTC
once,14,.,TRBV19,TRBJ1-5,CASRDTIGGQPQHF,TGTGCCAGTAGAGATACAATTGGTGGTCAGCCCCAGCATTTT
.,15,TRBD1,TRBV7-8,TRBJ1-3,CASSSRQGDGNTIYF,TGTGCCAGCAGCTCGAGGCAGGGGGACGGAAACACCATATATTTT
.,12,.,TRBV6-5,TRBJ2-7,CASDARLREQYF,TGTGCCAGTGACGCGCGGTTGAGAGAGCAGTACTTC
.,16,.,TRBV19,TRBJ2-1,CASSSPGQFSKGEQFF,TGTGCCAGTAGTAGCCCGGGACAATTCTCGAAAGGTGAGCAGTTCTTC
.,15,.,TRBV28,TRBJ1-6,CASSLYGDYNSPLHF,TGTGCCAGCAGTTTATACGGGGACTATAATTCACCCCTCCACTTT
few,15,.,TRBV19,TRBJ1-4,CASSIAGDTNEKLFF,TGTGCCAGTAGTATTGCGGGAGATACTAATGAAAAACTGTTTTTT
.,16,.,TRBV4-3,TRBJ2-3,CASSQEGGAYTDTQYF,TGCGCCAGCAGCCAAGAAGGAGGAGCTTACACAGATACGCAGTATTTT
.,15,.,TRBV15,TRBJ1-5,CATSRDGQANEPQHF,TGTGCCACCAGCAGAGATGGGCAGGCCAATGAGCCCCAGCATTTT
few,14,.,TRBV13,TRBJ1-1,CASSSQDVGTEAFF,TGTGCCAGCAGCTCACAGGACGTGGGCACTGAAGCTTTCTTT
.,13,.,TRBV7-9,TRBJ2-1,CASRRDSQDEQFF,TGTGCCAGCAGGCGGGACTCCCAAGATGAGCAGTTCTTC
.,16,TRBD2,TRBV4-3,TRBJ2-3,CASSQGGGVSTDTQYF,TGCGCCAGCAGCCAAGGGGGGGGAGTCAGCACAGATACGCAGTATTTT
.,19,.,TRBV21-1,TRBJ2-7,CASSKGGISGRSTCYEQYF,TGTGCCAGCAGCAAAGGCGGAATTAGCGGGAGATCGACTTGCTACGAGCAGTACTTC
.,12,.,TRBV7-3,TRBJ2-1,CASSLRGGEQFF,TGTGCCAGCAGCTTAAGAGGGGGTGAGCAGTTCTTC
.,17,TRBD1,TRBV14,TRBJ1-1,CASSPLGGEGANTEAFF,TGTGCCAGCAGCCCTCTAGGGGGAGAGGGGGCGAACACTGAAGCTTTCTTT
.,12,.,TRBV3-1/TRBV3-2,TRBJ1-6,CASSLLHSPLHF,TGTGCCAGCAGCCTTCTACATTCACCCCTCCACTTT
.,13,.,TRBV7-6,TRBJ2-7,CASSFGRTYEQYF,TGTGCCAGCAGCTTTGGCAGGACCTACGAGCAGTACTTC